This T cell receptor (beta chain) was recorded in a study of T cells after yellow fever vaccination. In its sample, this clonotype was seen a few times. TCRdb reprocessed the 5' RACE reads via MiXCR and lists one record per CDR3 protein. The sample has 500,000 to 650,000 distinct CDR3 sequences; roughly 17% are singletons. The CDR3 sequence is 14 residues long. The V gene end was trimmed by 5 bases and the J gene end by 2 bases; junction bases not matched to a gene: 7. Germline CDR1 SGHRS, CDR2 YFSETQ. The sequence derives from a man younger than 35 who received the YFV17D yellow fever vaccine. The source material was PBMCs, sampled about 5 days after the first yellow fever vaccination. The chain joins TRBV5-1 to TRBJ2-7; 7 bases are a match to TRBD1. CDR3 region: CASRRQGSTYEQYF. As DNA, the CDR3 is TGCGCCAGCAGAAGACAGGGTTCCACCTACGAGCAGTACTTC.